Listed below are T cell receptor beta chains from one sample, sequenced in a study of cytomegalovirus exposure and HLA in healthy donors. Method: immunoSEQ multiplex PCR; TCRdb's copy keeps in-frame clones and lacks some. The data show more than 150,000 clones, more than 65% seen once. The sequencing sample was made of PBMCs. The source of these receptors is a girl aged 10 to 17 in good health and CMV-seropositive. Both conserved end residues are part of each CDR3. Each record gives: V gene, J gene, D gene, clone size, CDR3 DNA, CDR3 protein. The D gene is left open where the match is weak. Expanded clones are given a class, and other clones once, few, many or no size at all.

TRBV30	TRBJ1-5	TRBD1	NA	TGTGCCTGGAGTCGGGACAGGGGATTCTTTCGCGGCAATCAGCCCCAGCATTTT	CAWSRDRGFFRGNQPQHF
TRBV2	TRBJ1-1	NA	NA	TGTGCCAGCCGGAGGGAGGGGATAGTGAACACTGAAGCTTTCTTT	CASRREGIVNTEAFF
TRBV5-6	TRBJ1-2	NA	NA	TGTGCCACCCCACTTGGGCCAGCGGGCCCATATGGCTACACCTTC	CATPLGPAGPYGYTF
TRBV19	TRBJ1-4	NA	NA	TGTGCCAGTAGTATGCTAACGGGGGCAACTAATGAAAAACTGTTTTTT	CASSMLTGATNEKLFF
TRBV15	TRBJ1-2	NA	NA	TGTGCCACCAGCAGAGACCGGAACTATGGCTACACCTTC	CATSRDRNYGYTF
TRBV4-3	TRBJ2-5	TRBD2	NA	TGCGCCAGCAGCCAAACTAGCGGGGGACAAGAGACCCAGTACTTC	CASSQTSGGQETQYF
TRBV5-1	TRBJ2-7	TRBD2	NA	TGCGCCAGCAGCTTGGTGGCTAGCGGACTTTACGAGCAGTACTTC	CASSLVASGLYEQYF
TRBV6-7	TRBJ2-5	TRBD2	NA	TGTGCCCTCGGGCTGGGTCCGCTAGCGGGAGTCCAAGAGACCCAGTACTTC	CALGLGPLAGVQETQYF
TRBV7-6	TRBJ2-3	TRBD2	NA	TGTGCCAGCAGCCCCTGGACTAGCGGGGTAGATACGCAGTATTTT	CASSPWTSGVDTQYF
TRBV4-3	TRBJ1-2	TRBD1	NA	TGCGCCAGCAGCGCCGGACAGGGTGGCGGCTACACCTTC	CASSAGQGGGYTF
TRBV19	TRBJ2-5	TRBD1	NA	TGTGCCAGTAGTGTGGAACAGGGGGCCCAAGAGACCCAGTACTTC	CASSVEQGAQETQYF
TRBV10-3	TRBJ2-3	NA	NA	TGTGCCATCAGTGGCCAGAGCACAGATACGCAGTATTTT	CAISGQSTDTQYF
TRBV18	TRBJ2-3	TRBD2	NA	TGTGCCAGCTCACGCGGGGGACCGAGCGATACGCAGTATTTT	CASSRGGPSDTQYF
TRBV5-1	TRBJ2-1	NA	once	TGCGCCAGCAGCTCCACGGGCTCCTACAATGAGCAGTTCTTC	CASSSTGSYNEQFF
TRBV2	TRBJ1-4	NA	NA	TGTGCCAGCAGCGACGGACAACTTAATGAAAAACTGTTTTTT	CASSDGQLNEKLFF
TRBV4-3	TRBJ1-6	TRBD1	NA	TGCGCCAGCAGCCCGGGACAGGGGGCTGAGGATTCACCCCTCCACTTT	CASSPGQGAEDSPLHF
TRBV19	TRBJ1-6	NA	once	TGTGCCAGTAGTATAGGATTTTCGACAGACCATAATTCACCCCTCCACTTT	CASSIGFSTDHNSPLHF
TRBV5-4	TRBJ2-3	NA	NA	TGTGCCAGCAGCTTGATTGGGGGCGGAGCTGGTCCATCCACAGATACGCAGTATTTT	CASSLIGGGAGPSTDTQYF
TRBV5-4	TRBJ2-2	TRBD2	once	TGTGCCAGCAGGGCCGGGACTAGCGGGGCCACCGGGGAGCTGTTTTTT	CASRAGTSGATGELFF
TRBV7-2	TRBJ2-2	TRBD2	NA	TGTGCCAGCAGCTCCGGACTAGCGGGGGGGTACACCGGGGAGCTGTTTTTT	CASSSGLAGGYTGELFF
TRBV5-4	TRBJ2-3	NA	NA	TGTGCCAGCAGCTTGCCCGGACTCGGCACAGATACGCAGTATTTT	CASSLPGLGTDTQYF
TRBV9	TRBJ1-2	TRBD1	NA	TGTGCCAGTTCGGGTTCCGGGACAGTTGGCTATGGCTACACCTTC	CASSGSGTVGYGYTF
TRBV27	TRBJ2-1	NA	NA	TGTGCCAGCAGTTGGGGGAAGGGGGACAATGAGCAGTTCTTC	CASSWGKGDNEQFF
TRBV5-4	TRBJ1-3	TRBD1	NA	TGTGCCAGCAGCTTAGGGGGCGAAAACACCATATATTTT	CASSLGGENTIYF